This T cell receptor beta chain is drawn from a study of CD8 T cells in ankylosing spondylitis. General study findings and limits: A TCR beta motif of eight highly homologous variants appeared characteristic of ankylosing spondylitis blood. Disease-linked clones bore a CD8+ phenotype and were relatively rare in peripheral blood. Prior work had noted some motif variants in reactive arthritis blood and synovial fluid.

The ends were cut back, 6 bases at V and 0 bases at J, with 6 bases in the middle. The length of the CDR3 is 13 residues. Germline V CDR1 and CDR2: ENHRY, SYGVKD. This clonotype was observed many times. Its specificity is not known. Quantitative molecular-barcoded 5'-RACE generated the TCR beta libraries. One entry per CDR3 protein results from TCRdb running MiXCR on the 5' RACE reads. Among just over 300,000 distinct CDR3 sequences listed, around 20% were seen once. The sequenced material came from blood, either unsorted or a sorted T cell fraction (not recorded which). This clonotype was sampled from a female donor with ankylosing spondylitis or in good health (not recorded which). The V and J genes are TRBV10-3 and TRBJ1-5; no reliable D call. The CDR3 DNA is TGTGCCATCAGCGACGTTAGCAATCAGCCCCAGCATTTT. Its protein is CAISDVSNQPQHF.